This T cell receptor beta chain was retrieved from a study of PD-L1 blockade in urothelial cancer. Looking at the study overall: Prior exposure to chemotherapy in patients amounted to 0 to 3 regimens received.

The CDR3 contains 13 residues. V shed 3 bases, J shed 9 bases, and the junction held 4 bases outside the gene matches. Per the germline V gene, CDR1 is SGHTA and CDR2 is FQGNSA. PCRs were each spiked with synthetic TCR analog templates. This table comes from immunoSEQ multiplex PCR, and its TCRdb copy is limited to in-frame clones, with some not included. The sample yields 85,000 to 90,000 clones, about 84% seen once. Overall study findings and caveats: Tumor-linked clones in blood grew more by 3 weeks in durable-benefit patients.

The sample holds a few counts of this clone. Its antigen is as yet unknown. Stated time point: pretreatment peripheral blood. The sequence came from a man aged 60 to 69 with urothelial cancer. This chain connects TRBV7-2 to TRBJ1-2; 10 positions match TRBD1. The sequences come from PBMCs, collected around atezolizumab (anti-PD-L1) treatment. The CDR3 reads CASSFGTGDRYTF. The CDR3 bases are TGTGCCAGCAGCTTCGGGACAGGGGATCGCTACACCTTC. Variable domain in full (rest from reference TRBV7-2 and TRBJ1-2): GAGVSQSPSNKVTEKGKDVELRCDPISGHTALYWYRQSLGQGLEFLIYFQGNSAPDKSGLPSDRFSAERTGGSVSTLTIQRTQQEDSAVYLCASSFGTGDRYTFGSGTRLTVV.